These 11 T cell receptor beta chains were all obtained from the same sample, sequenced in a study of read filtering for tumor transcriptome and immune sequencing. This library used approximately 370 ng RNA and molecular barcoded adaptors spanning alpha/delta and beta/gamma chains. TCRdb fed the reads into MiXCR, producing one record per CDR3 protein. The repertoire holds about 130,000 distinct CDR3 sequences, with roughly 13% as singletons. Input material: a population of CD138-negative cells sorted from bone marrow. All receptors come from a donor at least 40 years old with multiple myeloma.

Comment on this clonotype: The junction departs from the called germline gene at one end, perhaps through a read error. J is TRBJ2-1 and V is TRBV7-3, with a weak D call TRBD2 (5 bases). The CDR3 contains 15 residues. Germline values: CDR1 SGHTA, CDR2 FQGTGA. CDR3 coding DNA: TGTGCCAGCAGCTTAACCGGGATGCCCTACAAGGAGCAGTTCTTC. This translates into CASSLTGMPYKEQFF.

V gene TRBV21-1 combines with J gene TRBJ2-7; the table calls TRBD1, which could not be checked here. TRBV21-1 is flagged as a pseudogene. This CDR3 is 17 amino acids long. The CDR3 region is CASSKVGSPYRDYEQYF. In DNA, the CDR3 is TGTGCCAGCAGCAAAGTAGGATCCCCCTATAGAGACTACGAGCAGTACTTC.

This clonotype came up a few times. Since a much larger clone is just one base distant, this may be a read error. As the CDR3 is not closed by the conserved phenylalanine or tryptophan, this likely results from a read error. The rearrangement joins TRBV6-2 or TRBV6-3 to TRBJ2-1; 8 bases are shared with TRBD2. The CDR3 runs 15 residues. Trimming cost V 6 bases and J 5 bases; bases outside gene matches: 9. CDR1 MNHEY and CDR2 SVGEGT come from the germline V gene. The CDR3 reads CASSFSGRMNNEQFY. CDR3 DNA sequence: TGTGCCAGCAGCTTCAGCGGGAGAATGAACAATGAGCAGTTCTAC.

About this clonotype: Being one base from a much bigger clone, this may be a read error. The J gene is TRBJ1-1, the V gene TRBV6-6; 10 bases agree with TRBD1. Trimming cost V 2 bases and J 4 bases; bases outside gene matches: 1. Germline values: CDR1 MNHNY, CDR2 SVGAGI (reference sequence). The CDR3 covers 14 residues. The CDR3 sequence: CASSYRDRGTEAFF. The CDR3 DNA is TGTGCCAGCAGTTACAGGGACAGGGGCACTGAAGCTTTCTTT.

This clonotype has ten or more counts. The germline gene is not matched at one end of the junction; a read error may be the cause. The chain links TRBV20-1 to TRBJ2-4; 8 bases match TRBD2. The CDR3 length is 13 residues. CDR1 is DFQATT and CDR2 is SNEGSKA in the germline V gene (reference sequence). The CDR3: CSASGRARNIQYF. The CDR3 nucleotides are TGCAGTGCTAGCGGGAGGGCCAGAAACATTCAGTACTTC.

This clonotype showed up many times. This chain uses TRBV13 with TRBJ2-5, with 12 bases identical to TRBD1. CDR3 length: 13 amino acids. The V and J ends lost 11 bases and 5 bases, in that order; junction bases with no gene match: 6. The germline V gene has CDR1 PRHDT and CDR2 FYEKMQ (reference sequence). The CDR3 region has the DNA TGTGCCGTCCGGGACAGGGGGCGCGAGACCCAGTACTTC. Its translation: CAVRDRGRETQYF. Supplemented by reference TRBV13 and TRBJ2-5, the full variable domain reads AAGVIQSPRHLIKEKRETATLKCYPIPRHDTVYWYQQGPGQDPQFLISFYEKMQSDKGSIPDRFSAQQFSDYHSELNMSSLELGDSALYFCAVRDRGRETQYFGPGTRLLVL.

This clonotype was detected many times. The CDR3 is CASSPGTFDSNQPQHF. The CDR3, as DNA: TGTGCCAGCAGCCCTGGGACTTTCGATAGCAATCAGCCCCAGCATTTT. J is TRBJ1-5 and V is TRBV7-9; D possibly corresponds to TRBD1 (5 bases). This CDR3 contains 16 residues. Germline values: CDR1 SEHNR, CDR2 FQNEAQ (reference sequence). V dropped 5 bases and J dropped 0 bases, with 14 bases sitting between them.

There are a few counts of this clonotype. This sequence joins TRBV5-4 and TRBJ2-1; 13 bases fit TRBD2. Germline V gene data show CDR1 as SGHNT and CDR2 as YYREEE (reference sequence). Losses at the gene ends were 4 bases for V and 5 bases for J; bases not matched to a gene: 9. The CDR3 contains 17 residues. The CDR3 DNA reads as TGTGCCAGCAGCGGGACTAGCGGGACCGCCCCCCACAATGAGCAGTTCTTC. It encodes CASSGTSGTAPHNEQFF.

The table lists this clonotype with many counts. The chain uses TRBV12-3 or TRBV12-4 and TRBJ2-2; D may be TRBD2 (5 bases). CDR3 length: 17 amino acids. Between the trimmed V and J ends, which lost 7 bases and 1 base, there was a span of 19 bases. CDR3 sequence (DNA): TGTGCCAGCATCTGGTCTATGAGCGGAGGGAACACCGGGGAGCTGTTTTTT. This translates into CASIWSMSGGNTGELFF.

This clonotype has a count of ten or more. This chain connects TRBV4-1 to TRBJ2-3, with D possibly matching TRBD2 (7 bases). This CDR3 comprises 17 residues. Germline V gives CDR1 MGHRA, CDR2 YSYEKL. The V end lost 3 bases, the J end lost 0 bases, and 16 bases lay between the germline ends. CDR3 DNA: TGCGCCAGCAGCCACCTCCGGACAGCGGGAAGCACAGATACGCAGTATTTT. Translated, it gives CASSHLRTAGSTDTQYF.

There are many counts of this clonotype. One end of the junction does not line up with germline, which may come from a read error. The chain combines TRBV19 with TRBJ2-1; 11 positions match TRBD2. The CDR3 has 15 amino acids. The germline V gene encodes CDR1 LNHDA and CDR2 SQIVND (reference sequence). The CDR3 bases are TGTGCCAGTAGTACCGGGACTAGCGGAAACAACGAGCAGTTCTTC. Protein: CASSTGTSGNNEQFF.